This T cell receptor (beta chain) was identified in a study of CD8+ T cells in alopecia areata. The wider study: Tofacitinib dosing lasted 6 to 18 months, which was then followed by 6 months off drug.

Extraction of RNA preceded its reverse transcription into cDNA, which served as the sequencing template. Profiled with immunoSEQ multiplex PCR; TCRdb holds only in-frame clones, not every one. The table has about 120,000 clones, around two fifths seen once. The germline CDR1 and CDR2 sequences are SQVTM and ANQGSEA. This CDR3 spans 15 amino acids. The germline V and J ends were trimmed by 6 bases and 4 bases, with 21 bases remaining between them. The sample consisted of CD4+ T cells sorted from blood. The rearrangement links TRBV29-1 to TRBJ2-5; weak D call: TRBD2 (6 bases). The TCR was taken from a human donor with alopecia areata. The CDR3 sequence is CSVVRLDSPSETQYF. The CDR3 DNA reads TGCAGCGTCGTCAGACTAGACTCCCCCTCAGAGACCCAGTACTTC.